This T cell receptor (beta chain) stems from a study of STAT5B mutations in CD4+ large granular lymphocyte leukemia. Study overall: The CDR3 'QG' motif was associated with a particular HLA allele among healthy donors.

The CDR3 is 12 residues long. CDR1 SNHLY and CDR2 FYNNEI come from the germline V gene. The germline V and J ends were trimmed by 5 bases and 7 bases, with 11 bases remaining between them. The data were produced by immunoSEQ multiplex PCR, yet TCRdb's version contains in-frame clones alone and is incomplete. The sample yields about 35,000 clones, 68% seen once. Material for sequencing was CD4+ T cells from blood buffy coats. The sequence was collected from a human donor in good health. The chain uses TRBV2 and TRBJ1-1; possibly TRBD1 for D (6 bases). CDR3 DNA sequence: TGTGCCAGCAGTTACACAGGGTTTGAAGCTTTCTTT. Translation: CASSYTGFEAFF.